The 3 T cell receptor beta chains presented below share a single source sample, sequenced in a study of T cells in Graves' hyperthyroidism and ophthalmopathy. The investigators amplified TCR beta CDR3 regions from RNA transcripts. With the HTBI primer set, the TCR CDR3 went through a first round of RT-PCR. TCRdb ran MiXCR on the multiplex PCR reads and lists one entry per CDR3 protein. The sample lists more than 500,000 distinct CDR3 sequences, about 16% occurring once. The sequenced material came from blood. These receptors all come from a woman in her thirties with Graves' ophthalmopathy.

This clonotype was seen repeatedly, ten times or more. The chain joins TRBV3-1 to TRBJ2-7; possibly TRBD2 for D (6 bases). V lost 0 bases, J lost 11 bases, and 20 bases lay in between. The CDR3 contains 15 residues. Germline CDR1 LGHDT, CDR2 YNNKEL (reference sequence). CDR3 in amino acids: CASSQDGTPNGVKYF. For the CDR3, the DNA is TGTGCCAGCAGCCAAGACGGGACTCCGAACGGGGTCAAGTACTTC.

This clonotype came up a few times. The rearrangement uses TRBV19 and TRBJ1-5; D might be TRBD1 (5 bases). This CDR3 comprises 16 residues. The V end was cut by 0 bases, the J end by 4 bases, with 13 bases between. Germline CDR1 reads LNHDA; CDR2 reads SQIVND (reference sequence). In DNA, the CDR3 is TGTGCCAGTAGTATAGATGTCGGGACGGGGAATCAGCCCCAGCATTTT. Its translation: CASSIDVGTGNQPQHF.

The chain joins TRBV6-4 to TRBJ2-3; 12 bases fit TRBD2. Germline CDR1 is MRHNA and CDR2 is SNTAGT. The trim removed 3 bases at V and 6 bases at J, leaving 7 bases unmatched. The CDR3 has 16 amino acids. In nucleotides, the CDR3 is TGTGCCAGCAGTGAATTGACTAGCGGGAGTCCCGATACGCAGTATTTT. Translating it yields CASSELTSGSPDTQYF.